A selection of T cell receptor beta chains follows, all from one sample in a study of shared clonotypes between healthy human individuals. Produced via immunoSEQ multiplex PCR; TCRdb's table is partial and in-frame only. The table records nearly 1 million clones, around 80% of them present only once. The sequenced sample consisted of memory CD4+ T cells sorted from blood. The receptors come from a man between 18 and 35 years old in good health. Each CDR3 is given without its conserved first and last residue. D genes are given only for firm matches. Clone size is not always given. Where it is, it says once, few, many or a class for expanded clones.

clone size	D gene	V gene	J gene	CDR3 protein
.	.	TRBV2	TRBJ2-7	ASSELRSAYEQY
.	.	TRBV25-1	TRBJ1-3	ASSGGGNTIY
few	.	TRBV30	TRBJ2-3	AWSSPDTQY
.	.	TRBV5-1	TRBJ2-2	ASSFSGVVGELF
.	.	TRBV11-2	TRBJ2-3	ASSFTSYTDTQY
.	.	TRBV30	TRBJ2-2	AWRGLSGLTGELF
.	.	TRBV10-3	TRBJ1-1	AISSGEKSTEAF
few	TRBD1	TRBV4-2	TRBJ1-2	ASSQDRTGNYGYT
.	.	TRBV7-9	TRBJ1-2	ASSTSLRNYGYT
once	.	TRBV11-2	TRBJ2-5	ASSLGSKGYQETQY
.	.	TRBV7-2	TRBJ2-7	ASSMAYEQY
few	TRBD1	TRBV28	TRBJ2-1	AIDRGSYNEQF
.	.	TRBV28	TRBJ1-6	ASKQPQNSPLH
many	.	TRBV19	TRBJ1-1	ASSPTLNTEAF
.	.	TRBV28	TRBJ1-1	ASRSGGVNTEAF
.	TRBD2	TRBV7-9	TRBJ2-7	ASSGSSGPSYEQY
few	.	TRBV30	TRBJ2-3	AWSVSGARGTQY
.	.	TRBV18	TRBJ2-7	ASSLIQGSEQY
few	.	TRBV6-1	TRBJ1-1	ASGIQGNTEAF
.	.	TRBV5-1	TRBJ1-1	ASSLAQGVGHRNTEAF
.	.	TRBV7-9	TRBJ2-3	ASSFEGLTDTQY
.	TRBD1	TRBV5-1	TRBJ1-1	ASRLDRGGYTEAF
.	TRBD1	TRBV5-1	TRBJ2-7	ASSPGQGANEQY
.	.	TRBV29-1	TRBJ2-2	SVETVQHTGELF
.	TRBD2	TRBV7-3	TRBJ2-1	ASSYPGGEQF
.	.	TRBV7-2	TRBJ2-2	ASSLAVGSTGELF
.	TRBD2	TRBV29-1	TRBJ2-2	SVEDRLLAGDRDKPGELF
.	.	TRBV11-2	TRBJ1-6	ASSFGQLYNSPLH
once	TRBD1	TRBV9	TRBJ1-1	ASSPDRGEAF
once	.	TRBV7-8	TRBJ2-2	ASSRQEGPTGELF
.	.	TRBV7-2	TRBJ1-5	ASSLEGRGRNQPQH
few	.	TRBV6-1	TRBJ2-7	ASSDMQGRYEQY
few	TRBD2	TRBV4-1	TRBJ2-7	ASSQGGLARYEQY
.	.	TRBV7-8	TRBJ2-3	ASNYQEMDTQY
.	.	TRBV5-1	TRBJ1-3	ASREGTRNTIY
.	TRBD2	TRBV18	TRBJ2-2	ASSPRVILREEITGELF
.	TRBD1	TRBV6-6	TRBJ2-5	ASSPPGQGFQETQY
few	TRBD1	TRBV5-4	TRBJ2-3	ASSLAGQGATDTQY
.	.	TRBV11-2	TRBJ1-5	ASSPGAGGNQPQH
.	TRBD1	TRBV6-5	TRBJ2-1	ASSYSQGARLF
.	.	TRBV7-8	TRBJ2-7	ASSLAQEEQY
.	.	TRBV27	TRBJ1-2	ASRGPLPNPYGYT
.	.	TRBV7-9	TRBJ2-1	ASSLTGTGLNEQF
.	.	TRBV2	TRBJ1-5	ASSVQGKSSQPQH
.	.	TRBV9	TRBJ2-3	ASSVAPRGADTQY
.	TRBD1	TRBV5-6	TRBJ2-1	ASSGDRFPPYNEQF
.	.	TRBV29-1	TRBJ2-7	SVSRRRGGSYEQY
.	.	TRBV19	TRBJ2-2	ASSIVGQGNTGELF
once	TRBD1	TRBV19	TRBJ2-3	ASSSGTGVADTQY
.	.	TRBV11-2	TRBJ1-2	ASSLDGGLNYGYT
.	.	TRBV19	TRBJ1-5	ASSIPGFGNQPQH